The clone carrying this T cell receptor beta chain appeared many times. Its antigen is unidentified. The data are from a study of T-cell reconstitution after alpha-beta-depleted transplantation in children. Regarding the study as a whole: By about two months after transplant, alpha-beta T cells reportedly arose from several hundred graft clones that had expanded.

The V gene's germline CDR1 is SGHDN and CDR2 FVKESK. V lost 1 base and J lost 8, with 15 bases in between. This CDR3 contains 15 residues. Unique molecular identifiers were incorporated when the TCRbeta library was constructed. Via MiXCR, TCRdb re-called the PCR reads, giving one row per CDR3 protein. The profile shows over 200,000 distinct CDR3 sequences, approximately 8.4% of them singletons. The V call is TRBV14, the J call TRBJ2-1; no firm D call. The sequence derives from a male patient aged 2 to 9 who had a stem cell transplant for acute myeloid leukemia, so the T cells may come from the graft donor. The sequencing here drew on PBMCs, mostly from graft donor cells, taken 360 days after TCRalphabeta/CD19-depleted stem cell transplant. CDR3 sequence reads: CASSQGITVADEQFF. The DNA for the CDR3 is TGTGCCAGCAGCCAAGGTATTACGGTGGCGGATGAGCAGTTCTTC.